Listed below are T cell receptor beta chains from one sample, sequenced in a study of T cell repertoires in cytomegalovirus infection. For these TCRs, the target antigens are not known. A single record per CDR3 protein comes from TCRdb applying MiXCR to the reads. Here the sample spans tens of thousands of distinct CDR3 sequences, about 19% being singletons. The starting material was CD8+ T cells from cultured PBMCs, obtained from culture after CMV antigen stimulation. All receptors come from a human donor in good health (CMV status not recorded). Some clones in this sample may be carry-over from other donors' samples. Both conserved end residues are part of each CDR3. D genes are given only for firm matches. Clone sizes are given selectively: once, few, many, or a class where the clone is expanded.

len	d_gene	v_gene	abundance	j_gene	CDR3aa	CDR3nt
19	TRBD1	TRBV6-2/TRBV6-3	once	TRBJ2-3	CDSSFRGQGHRRGTDTQYF	TGTGACAGCAGTTTCAGAGGACAGGGGCATCGACGTGGCACAGATACGCAGTATTTT
16	TRBD2	TRBV7-8	few	TRBJ2-1	CASSSTERGGHDEQFF	TGTGCCAGCAGCTCCACGGAGCGGGGGGGCCACGATGAGCAGTTCTTC
13	TRBD2	TRBV4-1	many	TRBJ2-5	CASSPGGQETQYF	TGCGCCAGCAGTCCGGGGGGCCAAGAGACCCAGTACTTC
16	TRBD1	TRBV4-1	.	TRBJ1-1	CASSQLWTGVRVGAFF	TGCGCCAGCAGCCAACTTTGGACAGGGGTCAGGGTAGGAGCTTTCTTT
12	.	TRBV29-1	few	TRBJ2-1	CSVGLRGNEQFF	TGCAGCGTTGGTCTTCGGGGGAATGAGCAGTTCTTC
16	.	TRBV7-2	many	TRBJ2-1	CASRPPSRAVNNEQFF	TGTGCCAGCAGACCCCCCTCGAGGGCGGTTAACAATGAGCAGTTCTTC
16	TRBD2	TRBV7-9	.	TRBJ2-7	CASSDLTSEKPYEQYF	TGTGCCAGCAGCGACCTCACTAGCGAAAAGCCCTACGAGCAGTACTTC
13	.	TRBV4-2	few	TRBJ2-7	CASSQENAYEQYF	TGTGCCAGCAGCCAAGAAAACGCCTACGAGCAGTACTTC
14	.	TRBV5-1	few	TRBJ2-3	CASSDHVTSDTQYF	TGCGCCAGCAGCGACCACGTTACCTCAGATACGCAGTATTTT
14	TRBD1	TRBV4-1	.	TRBJ1-5	CASSPRTGDQPQHF	TGCGCCAGCAGCCCGCGGACAGGGGACCAGCCCCAGCATTTT
14	.	TRBV27	.	TRBJ2-7	CASTPAGGAYEQYF	TGTGCCAGCACTCCCGCCGGGGGAGCCTACGAGCAGTACTTC
15	TRBD1	TRBV4-3	.	TRBJ1-2	CASSQDRGTGWGYTF	TGCGCCAGCAGCCAAGATAGGGGGACAGGATGGGGCTACACCTTC
12	.	TRBV2	few	TRBJ1-1	CASSEEEVVAFF	TGTGCCAGCAGTGAAGAGGAGGTGGTAGCTTTCTTT
13	.	TRBV7-9	once	TRBJ2-7	CASSSQDSYEQYF	TGTGCCAGCAGCTCCCAGGACTCCTACGAGCAGTACTTC
13	.	TRBV9	few	TRBJ2-3	CASSVVEGDTQYF	TGTGCCAGCAGCGTAGTAGAGGGGGATACGCAGTATTTT
14	.	TRBV7-2	.	TRBJ2-1	CASSFWDTYNEQFF	TGTGCCAGCAGCTTTTGGGACACCTACAATGAGCAGTTCTTC
15	.	TRBV7-9	few	TRBJ2-6	CASSLVRAGANVLTF	TGTGCCAGCAGCTTAGTCAGGGCGGGGGCCAACGTCCTGACTTTC
13	.	TRBV11-2	few	TRBJ1-3	CASSFGTGNTIYF	TGTGCCAGCAGCTTTGGGACAGGAAACACCATATATTTT
15	.	TRBV6-1	few	TRBJ1-1	CASRGKGLLNTEAFF	TGTGCCAGTAGGGGAAAGGGATTGTTGAACACTGAAGCTTTCTTT
11	.	TRBV7-4	few	TRBJ2-1	CASSSWGEQFF	TGTGCCAGCAGCTCGTGGGGGGAGCAGTTCTTC
18	.	TRBV4-1	.	TRBJ2-1	CASSQDEGGGSFYNEQFF	TGCGCCAGCAGCCAAGATGAAGGGGGTGGCAGTTTCTACAATGAGCAGTTCTTC
14	.	TRBV11-2	.	TRBJ2-3	CASSSPGVWDTQYF	TGTGCCAGCAGCTCACCCGGAGTTTGGGATACGCAGTATTTT
13	.	TRBV2	.	TRBJ1-1	CASKEGVNTEAFF	TGTGCCAGCAAGGAGGGTGTAAACACTGAAGCTTTCTTT
15	.	TRBV7-2	.	TRBJ2-5	CASSLGVSEWETQYF	TGTGCCAGCAGCTTAGGCGTCAGTGAATGGGAGACCCAGTACTTC
16	TRBD2	TRBV5-6	.	TRBJ2-7	CASSLGGGGLSYEQYF	TGTGCCAGCAGCTTGGGTGGCGGGGGACTCTCCTACGAGCAGTACTTC
11	.	TRBV12-3/TRBV12-4	.	TRBJ1-1	CASSFRTEAFF	TGTGCCAGCAGTTTTCGTACTGAAGCTTTCTTT
14	TRBD1	TRBV4-2	few	TRBJ1-1	CASSFNRGNTEAFF	TGTGCCAGCAGCTTCAACAGGGGGAACACTGAAGCTTTCTTT
11	.	TRBV10-2	few	TRBJ2-1	CASSEGGWQFF	TGCGCCAGCAGTGAGGGGGGATGGCAGTTCTTC
13	.	TRBV6-2/TRBV6-3	.	TRBJ2-4	CASSYSNGAPQYF	TGTGCCAGCAGTTACTCGAATGGAGCTCCTCAGTACTTC